This TCR beta chain was profiled in a study of tumor and adjacent non-tumor tissue in lung cancer. The overall study: There were 12 adenocarcinoma, 2 squamous cell carcinoma and 1 small cell lung cancer cases. Study-level findings and limits: In normal lung, the top 100 clones were significantly more dominant than in tumor.

Turning to this clonotype: Its matching antigen is unknown. A much larger clone differs from this one at a single base, so this may be a read error.

In germline, CDR1 is DFQATT, CDR2 SNEGSKA (reference sequence). The CDR3 is made up of 13 amino acids. Three rounds of nested PCR, following a modified ARM-PCR protocol, produced the TCRbeta library. One entry per CDR3 protein, called by TCRdb with MiXCR from the multiplex PCR reads. The sample lists about 93,000 distinct CDR3 sequences; approximately 65% were seen once. RNA was extracted from bulk tissue without any cell sorting. This chain links TRBV20-1 with TRBJ2-5; TRBD1 is a possible D gene (6 bases). This TCR came from a man between 60 and 75 years old with non-small cell lung cancer. Material: lung tumor tissue. CDR3 in DNA: TGCAGTGCTAGAGATCACAGGGACGAGACCAAGTACTTC. It yields the protein CSARDHRDETKYF.